Listed below are T cell receptor beta chains from one sample, sequenced in a study of somatic mutations in cytotoxic T cells in rheumatoid arthritis. The data were produced by immunoSEQ multiplex PCR, yet TCRdb's version contains in-frame clones alone and is incomplete. Of approximately 15,000 clones in the sample, just under 80% were seen once. The sequenced sample was CD8+ T cells sorted from blood. These receptors originate from an adult with rheumatoid arthritis. CDR3s include the opening cysteine and the closing phenylalanine or tryptophan. D genes are given only for firm matches. The size field is filled for only some rows; it gives once, few, many or a size class.

>.|TRBD2|TRBV7-3|TRBJ2-3|15
TGTGCCAGCAGCCCGGGGGGGGGCCCCACAGATACGCAGTATTTT
CASSPGGGPTDTQYF
>.|.|TRBV7-2|TRBJ2-7|15
TGTGCCAGCACCTTAACCCCGACGGTATGGGACGAGCAGTACTTC
CASTLTPTVWDEQYF
>medium-sized|.|TRBV4-1|TRBJ2-7|14
TGCGCCAGCAGCCAAGAATACGGCAGCTACGAGCAGTACTTC
CASSQEYGSYEQYF
>few|TRBD2|TRBV6-1|TRBJ2-3|15
TGTGCCAGCAGTGAATCAGCGGGAGGGCCAGATACGCAGTATTTT
CASSESAGGPDTQYF
>.|TRBD2|TRBV6-1|TRBJ2-7|17
TGTGCCAGCAGTGAAATGGGTCTGGCGGGAGGTGAGTACGAGCAGTACTTC
CASSEMGLAGGEYEQYF
>.|.|TRBV30|TRBJ2-4|13
TGTGCCTGGAAAGACGGGACATTCAACATTCAGTACTTC
CAWKDGTFNIQYF
>.|.|TRBV13|TRBJ1-1|14
TGTGCCAGCAGCTTAGGGGACCGTTACACTGAAGCTTTCTTT
CASSLGDRYTEAFF
>.|.|TRBV9|TRBJ2-6|17
TGTGCCAGCAGCTCCTTCCAGACCCTAACTGGGGCCAACGTCCTGACTTTC
CASSSFQTLTGANVLTF
>.|.|TRBV6-5|TRBJ1-2|14
TGTGCCAGCAGTCAGGACGGTGGAGGGGTTGGCTACACCTTC
CASSQDGGGVGYTF
>.|TRBD2|TRBV13|TRBJ2-1|13
TGTGCCAGCAGCCGGGACTACTACAATGAGCAGTTCTTC
CASSRDYYNEQFF
>.|TRBD1|TRBV23-1|TRBJ2-2|20
TGCGCCAGCAGTCGCCCCTTGATCCGCGGACAGGGGGCGAGTGGCGGGGAGCTGTTTTTT
CASSRPLIRGQGASGGELFF
>.|TRBD2|TRBV10-3|TRBJ2-3|19
TGTGCCATCAGTGAAGGAGCCCTCAGGTTAGCGGGAAGCACAGATACGCAGTATTTT
CAISEGALRLAGSTDTQYF
>.|.|TRBV19|TRBJ2-1|13
TGTGCCAGTAGTATATCCCCACACAATGAGCAGTTCTTC
CASSISPHNEQFF
>few|.|TRBV30|TRBJ1-1|12
TGTGCCTGGAACCTGGGGGCTCTTGAAGCTTTCTTT
CAWNLGALEAFF
>.|.|TRBV12-5|TRBJ1-3|13
TGTGCTAGTGGTCCAGACATTGGAAACACCATATATTTT
CASGPDIGNTIYF
>once|.|TRBV5-1|TRBJ2-5|17
TGCGCCAGCAGCTTGGCGGGGCTGGTTGGGATAGGGGAGACCCAGTACTTC
CASSLAGLVGIGETQYF
>.|TRBD1|TRBV2|TRBJ1-5|14
TGTGCCAGCAGACAGGGGAGCAGCAATCAGCCCCAGCATTTT
CASRQGSSNQPQHF
>.|.|TRBV19|TRBJ2-7|14
TGTGCCAGTAGTACCCAGACCGAATGGTACGAGCAGTACTTC
CASSTQTEWYEQYF
>few|.|TRBV4-1|TRBJ2-7|15
TGCGCCAGCAGCCAGTATAATGCAGGGAACTACGAGCAGTACTTC
CASSQYNAGNYEQYF
>.|.|TRBV7-9|TRBJ1-2|14
TGTGCCAGCAGCTTAGGACAGGACATTCAAGGCTACACCTTC
CASSLGQDIQGYTF
>.|.|TRBV6-1|TRBJ2-7|13
TGTGCCAGCAGTGGACTAGATGTCTACGAGCAGTACTTC
CASSGLDVYEQYF
>.|.|TRBV5-1|TRBJ1-2|14
TGCGCCAGCAGCCCTTACAGCTCTAACTATGGCTACACCTTC
CASSPYSSNYGYTF
>few|TRBD2|TRBV6-1|TRBJ2-7|15
TGTGCCAGCAGTGAACGGACTAGCGGGAGAGGCGAGCAGTACTTC
CASSERTSGRGEQYF
>few|TRBD2|TRBV4-2|TRBJ2-7|14
TGTGCCAGCAGCCTCCGGGGAGGGACCTACGAGCAGTACTTC
CASSLRGGTYEQYF
>.|.|TRBV9|TRBJ1-5|14
TGTGCCAGCAGCGTAGTTGAGGGAGGTCAGCCCCAGCATTTT
CASSVVEGGQPQHF
>few|TRBD1|TRBV30|TRBJ1-1|14
TGTGCCTGGAGTGCTCCGGACAGGGGTATTGAAGCTTTCTTT
CAWSAPDRGIEAFF
>.|TRBD2|TRBV6-1|TRBJ2-5|15
TGTGCCAGCAGTGAAGCAGGACTAGTGGGAGAGACCCAGTACTTC
CASSEAGLVGETQYF
>.|.|TRBV7-9|TRBJ1-1|18
TGTGCCAGCAGACCCCCTTCGTTGGACAGACCGCCGAACACTGAAGCTTTCTTT
CASRPPSLDRPPNTEAFF
>.|TRBD2|TRBV5-4|TRBJ2-5|15
TGTGCCAGCAGCTCTGGACTAGCGGGACTGGGGACCCAGTACTTC
CASSSGLAGLGTQYF